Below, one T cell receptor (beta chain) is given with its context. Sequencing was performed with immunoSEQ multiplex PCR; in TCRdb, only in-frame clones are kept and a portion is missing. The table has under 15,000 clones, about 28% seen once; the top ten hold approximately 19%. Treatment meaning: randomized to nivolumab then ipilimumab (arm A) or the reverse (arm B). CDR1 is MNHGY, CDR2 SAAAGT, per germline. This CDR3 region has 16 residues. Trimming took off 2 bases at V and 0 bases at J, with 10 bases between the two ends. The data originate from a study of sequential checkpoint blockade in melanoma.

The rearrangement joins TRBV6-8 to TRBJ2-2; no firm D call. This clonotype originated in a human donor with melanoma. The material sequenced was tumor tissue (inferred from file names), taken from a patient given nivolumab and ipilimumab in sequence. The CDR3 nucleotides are TGTGCCAGCAGTTACATAGGGTTCGCGAACACCGGGGAGCTGTTTTTT. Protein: CASSYIGFANTGELFF.